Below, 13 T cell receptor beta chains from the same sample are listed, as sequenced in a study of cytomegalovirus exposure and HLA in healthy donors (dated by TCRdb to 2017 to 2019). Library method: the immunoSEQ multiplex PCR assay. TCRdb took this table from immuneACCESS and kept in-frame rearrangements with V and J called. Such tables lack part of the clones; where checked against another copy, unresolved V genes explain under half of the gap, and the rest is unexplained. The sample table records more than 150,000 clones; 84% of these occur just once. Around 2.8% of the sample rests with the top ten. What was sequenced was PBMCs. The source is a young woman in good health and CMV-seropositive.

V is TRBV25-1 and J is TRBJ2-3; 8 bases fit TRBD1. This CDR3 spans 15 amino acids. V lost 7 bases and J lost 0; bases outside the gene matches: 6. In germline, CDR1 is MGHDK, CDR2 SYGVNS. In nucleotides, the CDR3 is TGTGCCAGCAACCCGGACAGGGCGAGCACAGATACGCAGTATTTT. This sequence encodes CASNPDRASTDTQYF.

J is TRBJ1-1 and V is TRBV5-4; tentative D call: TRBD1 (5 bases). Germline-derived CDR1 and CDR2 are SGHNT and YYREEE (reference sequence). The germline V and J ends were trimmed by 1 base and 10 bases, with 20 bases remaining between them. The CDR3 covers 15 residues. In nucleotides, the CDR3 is TGTGCCAGCAGCTTGTTGGGGGGATCCATCGAAAGAGCTTTCTTT. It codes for CASSLLGGSIERAFF.

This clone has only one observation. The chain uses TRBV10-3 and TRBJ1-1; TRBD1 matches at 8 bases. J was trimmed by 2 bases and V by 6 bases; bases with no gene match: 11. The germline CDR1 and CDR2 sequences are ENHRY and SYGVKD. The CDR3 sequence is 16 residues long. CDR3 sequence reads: CAISPRSGQGNTEAFF. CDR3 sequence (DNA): TGTGCCATCAGCCCTCGCTCTGGACAGGGAAACACTGAAGCTTTCTTT.

Here the CDR3 DNA reads TGTGCCAGCAGTGATGGACAGGTTCTGGGAGATACGCAGTATTTT. As protein: CASSDGQVLGDTQYF. This chain connects TRBV6-1 to TRBJ2-3, with TRBD1 identical over 7 bases. Germline V gene lookup returns CDR1 MNHNS and CDR2 SASEGT. The CDR3 is made up of 15 amino acids. The ends lost 3 bases at V and 5 bases at J; junction bases unmatched: 8.

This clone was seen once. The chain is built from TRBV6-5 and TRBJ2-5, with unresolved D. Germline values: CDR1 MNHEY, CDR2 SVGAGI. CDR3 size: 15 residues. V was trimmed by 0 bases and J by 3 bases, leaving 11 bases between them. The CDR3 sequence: CASSYSLVSEETQYF. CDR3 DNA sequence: TGTGCCAGCAGTTACTCGCTGGTGTCGGAAGAGACCCAGTACTTC.

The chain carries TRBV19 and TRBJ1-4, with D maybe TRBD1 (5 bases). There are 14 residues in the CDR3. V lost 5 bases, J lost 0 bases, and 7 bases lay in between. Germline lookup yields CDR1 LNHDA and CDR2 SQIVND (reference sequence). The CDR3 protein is CASSGAPTNEKLFF. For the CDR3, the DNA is TGTGCCAGTAGTGGGGCCCCAACTAATGAAAAACTGTTTTTT. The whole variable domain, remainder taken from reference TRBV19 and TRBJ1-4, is DGGITQSPKYLFRKEGQNVTLSCEQNLNHDAMYWYRQDPGQGLRLIYYSQIVNDFQKGDIAEGYSVSREKKESFPLTVTSAQKNPTAFYLCASSGAPTNEKLFFGSGTQLSVL.

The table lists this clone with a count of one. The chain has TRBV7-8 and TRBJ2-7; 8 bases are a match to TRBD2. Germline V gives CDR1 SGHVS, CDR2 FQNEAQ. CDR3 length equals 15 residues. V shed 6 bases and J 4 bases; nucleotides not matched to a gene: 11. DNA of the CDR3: TGTGCCAGCAGTCCCCCGGGGGGGACCATATACGAGCAGTACTTC. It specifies CASSPPGGTIYEQYF.

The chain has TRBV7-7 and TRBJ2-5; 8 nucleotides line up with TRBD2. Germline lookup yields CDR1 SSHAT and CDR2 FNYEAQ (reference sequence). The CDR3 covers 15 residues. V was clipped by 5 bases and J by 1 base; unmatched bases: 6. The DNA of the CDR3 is TGTGCCAGCAGCCCGGTGCGGGGGGCCCAAGAGACCCAGTACTTC. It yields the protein CASSPVRGAQETQYF.

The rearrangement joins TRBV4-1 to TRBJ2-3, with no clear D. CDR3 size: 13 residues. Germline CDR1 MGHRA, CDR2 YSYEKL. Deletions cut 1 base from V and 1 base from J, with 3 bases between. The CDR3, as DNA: TGCGCCAGCAGCCAAGCTGGCACAGATACGCAGTATTTT. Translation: CASSQAGTDTQYF.

The CDR3 region is CASSQGQGGGYTF. CDR3 coding DNA: TGCGCCAGCAGCCAGGGGCAGGGAGGTGGCTACACCTTC. The chain combines TRBV4-1 with TRBJ1-2; D is possibly TRBD1 (5 bases). From germline, CDR1 is MGHRA and CDR2 YSYEKL. The CDR3 extends over 13 amino acids. The V and J ends lost 3 bases and 7 bases respectively, with 12 bases between them.

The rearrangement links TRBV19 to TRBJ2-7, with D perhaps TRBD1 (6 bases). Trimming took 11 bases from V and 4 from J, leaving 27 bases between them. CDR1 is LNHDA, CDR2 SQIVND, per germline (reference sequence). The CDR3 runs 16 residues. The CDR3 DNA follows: TGTGCCCTATCCACGACGGACAGACGCGATGAGTACGAGCAGTACTTC. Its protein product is CALSTTDRRDEYEQYF.

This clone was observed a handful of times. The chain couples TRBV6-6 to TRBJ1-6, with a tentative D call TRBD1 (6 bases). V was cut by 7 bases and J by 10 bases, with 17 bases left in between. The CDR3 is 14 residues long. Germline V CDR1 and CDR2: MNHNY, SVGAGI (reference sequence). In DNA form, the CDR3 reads TGTGCCAGCACCCCACAGGGTAGGGGCTCACCCCTCCACTTT. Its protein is CASTPQGRGSPLHF.

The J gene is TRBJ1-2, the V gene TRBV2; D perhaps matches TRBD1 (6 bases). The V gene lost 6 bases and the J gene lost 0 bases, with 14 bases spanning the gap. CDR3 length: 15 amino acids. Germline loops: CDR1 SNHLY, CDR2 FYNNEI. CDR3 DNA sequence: TGTGCCAGCAGCGAGGGACATTCAGCTAACTATGGCTACACCTTC. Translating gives CASSEGHSANYGYTF.